The sequence of this TCR beta chain was determined in a study of blood T cell repertoires in COVID-19. Study summary: Both acute and convalescent COVID-19 samples were obtained from the United States, Italy and Spain. Nucleic acid was either cDNA or gDNA, and it came from T cells, B-cell-depleted T cells, or PBMCs.

The length of the CDR3 is 16 residues. Germline V lookup: CDR1 KGHDR, CDR2 SFDVKD. J was trimmed by 7 bases and V by 3 bases; bases with no gene match: 6. Some clones are missing from TCRdb's copy, which holds only in-frame ones; the method was immunoSEQ multiplex PCR. The data contain 110,000 or so clones, 80% to 90% of them singletons. This TCR was recovered from a woman in her 50s with acute or convalescent COVID-19. The material sequenced was peripheral blood. The V and J genes are TRBV24-1 and TRBJ2-1; 12 nucleotides line up with TRBD2. The CDR3 region is CATSDTGLAGGNEQFF. DNA for the CDR3: TGTGCCACCAGTGATACCGGGCTAGCGGGAGGGAATGAGCAGTTCTTC.